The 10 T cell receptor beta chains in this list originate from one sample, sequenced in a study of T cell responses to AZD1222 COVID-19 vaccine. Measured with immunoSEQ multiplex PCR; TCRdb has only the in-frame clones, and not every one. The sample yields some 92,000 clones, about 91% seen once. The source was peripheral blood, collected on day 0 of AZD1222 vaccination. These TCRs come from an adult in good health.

The CDR3 DNA follows: TGCGCCAGCAATGACCCGAACACTGAAGCTTTCTTT. Protein: CASNDPNTEAFF. The J gene is TRBJ1-1, the V gene TRBV5-1, with no clear D. Germline loops: CDR1 SGHRS, CDR2 YFSETQ. The CDR3 is made up of 12 amino acids. V shed 6 bases and J shed 1 base, with 7 bases lying between them.

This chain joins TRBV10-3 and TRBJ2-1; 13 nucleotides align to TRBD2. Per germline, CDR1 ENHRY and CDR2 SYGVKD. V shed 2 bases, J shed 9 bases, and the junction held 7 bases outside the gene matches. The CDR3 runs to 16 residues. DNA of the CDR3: TGTGCCATCAGTGAGCCGACTAGCGGGAGGTCAGGTGAGCAGTTCTTC. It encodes CAISEPTSGRSGEQFF.

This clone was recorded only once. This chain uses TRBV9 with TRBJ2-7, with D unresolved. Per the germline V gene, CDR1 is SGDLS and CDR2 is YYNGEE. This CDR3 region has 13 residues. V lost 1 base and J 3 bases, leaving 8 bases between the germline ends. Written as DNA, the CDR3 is TGTGCCAGCAGCGTAAACGCACACTACGAGCAGTACTTC. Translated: CASSVNAHYEQYF.

CDR3 in amino acids: CASSYSTGANVLTF. In DNA, the CDR3 is TGTGCCAGCAGTTACTCGACAGGGGCCAACGTCCTGACTTTC. V and J are TRBV6-5 and TRBJ2-6; D uncertain. Germline V gene lookup returns CDR1 MNHEY and CDR2 SVGAGI. The V and J ends lost 0 bases and 4 bases respectively, with 4 bases between them. The CDR3 extends over 14 amino acids.

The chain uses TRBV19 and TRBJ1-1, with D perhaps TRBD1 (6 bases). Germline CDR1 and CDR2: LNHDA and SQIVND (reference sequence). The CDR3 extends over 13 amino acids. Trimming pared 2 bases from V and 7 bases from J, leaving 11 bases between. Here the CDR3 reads CASSISGVGEAFF. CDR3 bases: TGTGCCAGTAGTATATCAGGGGTTGGTGAAGCTTTCTTT.

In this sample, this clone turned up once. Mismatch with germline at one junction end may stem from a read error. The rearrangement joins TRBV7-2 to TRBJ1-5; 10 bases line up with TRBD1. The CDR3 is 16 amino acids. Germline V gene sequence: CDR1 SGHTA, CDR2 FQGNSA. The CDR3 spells CASSLNPTGGKQPQHF. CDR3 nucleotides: TGTGCCAGCAGCCTCAATCCGACAGGGGGCAAACAGCCCCAGCATTTT.

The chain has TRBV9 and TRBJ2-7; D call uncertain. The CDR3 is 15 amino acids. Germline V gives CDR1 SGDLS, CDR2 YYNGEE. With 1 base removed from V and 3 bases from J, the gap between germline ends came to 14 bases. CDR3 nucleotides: TGTGCCAGCAGCGTAATCCCGGCGAGTCTCTACGAGCAGTACTTC. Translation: CASSVIPASLYEQYF.

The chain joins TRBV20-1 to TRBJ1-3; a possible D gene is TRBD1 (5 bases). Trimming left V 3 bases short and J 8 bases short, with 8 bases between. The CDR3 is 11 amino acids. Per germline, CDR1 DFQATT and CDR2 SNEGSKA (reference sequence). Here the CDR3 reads CSASWGDTIYF. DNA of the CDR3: TGCAGTGCTAGCTGGGGGGACACCATATATTTT.

The CDR3 region has the DNA TGTGCCAGCAGTCTGGACGGCGCATCGCCCCAGCATTTT. It encodes CASSLDGASPQHF. The genes are TRBV2 and TRBJ1-5, with unresolved D. Trimming shortened V by 5 bases and J by 9 bases, and 14 bases separated the two germline ends. Per germline, CDR1 SNHLY and CDR2 FYNNEI. This CDR3 contains 13 residues. Drawing the rest from reference TRBV2 and TRBJ1-5, the complete variable domain is EPEVTQTPSHQVTQMGQEVILRCVPISNHLYFYWYRQILGQKVEFLVSFYNNEISEKSEIFDDQFSVERPDGSNFTLKIRSTKLEDSAMYFCASSLDGASPQHFGDGTRLSIL.

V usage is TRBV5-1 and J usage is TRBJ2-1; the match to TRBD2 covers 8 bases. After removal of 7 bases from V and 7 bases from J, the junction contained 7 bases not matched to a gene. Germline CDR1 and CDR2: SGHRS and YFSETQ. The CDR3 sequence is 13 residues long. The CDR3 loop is CASSGGAGNEQFF. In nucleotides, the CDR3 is TGCGCCAGCTCCGGGGGGGCGGGAAATGAGCAGTTCTTC.